This note documents a single TCR beta chain sequence. This CDR3 spans 13 amino acids. V was clipped by 1 base and J by 5 bases, with 8 bases between them. Germline V gene sequence: CDR1 SNHLY, CDR2 FYNNEI. Measured with immunoSEQ multiplex PCR; TCRdb has only the in-frame clones, and not every one. The table records 95,000 to 100,000 clones, around nine tenths of them present only once. The source of the sample is a study of siplizumab effects on memory and regulatory T cells. This TCR derives from a human donor in good health. The chain is built from TRBV2 and TRBJ1-2; D call uncertain. Sequenced material: non-Treg CD4+ T cells sorted from blood. The CDR3 coding sequence is TGTGCCAGCAGTGAAGACAGACGGTATGGCTACACCTTC. As protein: CASSEDRRYGYTF.